The TCR beta chain described here comes from a study of cytomegalovirus exposure and HLA in healthy donors. Study-level background: Falling in the Caucasian-associated ancestry cluster were about 80% of approximately 410 genotyped donors.

Germline trimming cut 4 bases from V and 10 bases from J; bases unmatched to any gene: 10. Germline CDR1 and CDR2: SGHVS and FNYEAQ. The CDR3 is made up of 15 amino acids. With respect to this clone: The antigen is undetermined.

Overall study results and limits: Data from an earlier analysis indicated that most TCR beta V segments were productive either about 90% or about 30% of the time. TCR beta V- and J-gene trimming, according to a later analysis, was linked to a missense DCLRE1C variant.

PCR primers comprised 60 Vbeta and 13 Jbeta primers. The repertoire was sequenced with immunoSEQ multiplex PCR; TCRdb's copy has only in-frame clones and lacks some. The profile shows 150,000 or so clones, nearly 80% of them singletons. The chain joins TRBV7-6 to TRBJ1-6, with 7 bases matching TRBD1. This sequence was found in a woman aged 50 to 65 in good health and CMV-seropositive. The sequencing sample was made of PBMCs. The CDR3: CASSSRQGLESPLHF. The CDR3 DNA is TGTGCCAGCAGCTCCCGACAGGGTTTGGAGTCACCCCTCCACTTT.